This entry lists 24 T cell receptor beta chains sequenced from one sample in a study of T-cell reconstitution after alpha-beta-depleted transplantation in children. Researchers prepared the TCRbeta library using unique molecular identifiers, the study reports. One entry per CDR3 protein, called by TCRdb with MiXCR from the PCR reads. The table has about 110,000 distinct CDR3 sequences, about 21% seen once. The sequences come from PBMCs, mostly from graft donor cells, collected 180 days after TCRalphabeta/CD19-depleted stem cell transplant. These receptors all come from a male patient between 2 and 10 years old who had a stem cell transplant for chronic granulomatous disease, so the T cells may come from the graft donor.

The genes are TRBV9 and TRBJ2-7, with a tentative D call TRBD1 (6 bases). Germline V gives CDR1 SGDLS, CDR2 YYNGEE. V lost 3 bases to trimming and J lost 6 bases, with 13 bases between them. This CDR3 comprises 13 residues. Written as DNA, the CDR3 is TGTGCCAGCAGCGGCGGACAGACGCGCGAGCAGTACTTC. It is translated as CASSGGQTREQYF.

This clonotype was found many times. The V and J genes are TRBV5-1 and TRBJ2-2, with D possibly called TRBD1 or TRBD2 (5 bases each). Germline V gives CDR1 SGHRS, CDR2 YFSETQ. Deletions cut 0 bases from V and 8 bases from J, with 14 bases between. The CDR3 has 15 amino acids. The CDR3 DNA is TGCGCCAGCAGCTTGGTCGGGGCGCCCGAAGGGGAGCTGTTTTTT. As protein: CASSLVGAPEGELFF.

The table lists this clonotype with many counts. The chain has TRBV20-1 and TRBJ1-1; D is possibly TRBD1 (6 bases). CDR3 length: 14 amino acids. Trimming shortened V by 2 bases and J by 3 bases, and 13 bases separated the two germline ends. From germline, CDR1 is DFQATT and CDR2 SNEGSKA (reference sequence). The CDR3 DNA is TGCAGTGCTAGATCGTCACAGGGTGACACTGAAGCTTTCTTT. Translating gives CSARSSQGDTEAFF.

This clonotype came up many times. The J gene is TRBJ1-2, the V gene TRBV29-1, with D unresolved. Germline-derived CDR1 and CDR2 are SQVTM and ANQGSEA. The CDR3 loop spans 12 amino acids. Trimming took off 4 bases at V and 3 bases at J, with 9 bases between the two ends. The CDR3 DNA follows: TGCAGCGTTGGACGAATAGACTATGGCTACACCTTC. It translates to CSVGRIDYGYTF.

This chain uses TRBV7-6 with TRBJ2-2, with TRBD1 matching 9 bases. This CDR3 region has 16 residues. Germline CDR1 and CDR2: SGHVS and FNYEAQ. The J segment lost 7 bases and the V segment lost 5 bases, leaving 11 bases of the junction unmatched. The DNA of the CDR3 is TGTGCCAGCAGCCCCACAGGGGGCATTAAAGGCGGGGAGCTGTTTTTT. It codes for CASSPTGGIKGGELFF.

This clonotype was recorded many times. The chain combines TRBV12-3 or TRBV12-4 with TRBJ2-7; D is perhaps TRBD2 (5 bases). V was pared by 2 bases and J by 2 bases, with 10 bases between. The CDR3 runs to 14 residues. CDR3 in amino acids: CASSLSGLAYEQYF. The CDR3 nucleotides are TGTGCCAGCAGTTTAAGCGGACTGGCCTACGAGCAGTACTTC.

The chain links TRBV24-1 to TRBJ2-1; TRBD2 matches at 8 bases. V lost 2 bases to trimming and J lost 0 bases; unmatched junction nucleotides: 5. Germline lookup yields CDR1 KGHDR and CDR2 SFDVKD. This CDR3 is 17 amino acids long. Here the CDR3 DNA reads TGTGCCACCAGTGATTCTCCTAGCGGGTCCTCCTACAATGAGCAGTTCTTC. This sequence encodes CATSDSPSGSSYNEQFF.

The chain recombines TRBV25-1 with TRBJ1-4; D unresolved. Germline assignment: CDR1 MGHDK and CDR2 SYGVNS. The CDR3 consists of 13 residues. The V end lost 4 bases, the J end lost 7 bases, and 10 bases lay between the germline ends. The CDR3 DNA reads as TGTGCCAGCAGTGGAGGTAAAGGTGAAAAACTGTTTTTT. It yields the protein CASSGGKGEKLFF.

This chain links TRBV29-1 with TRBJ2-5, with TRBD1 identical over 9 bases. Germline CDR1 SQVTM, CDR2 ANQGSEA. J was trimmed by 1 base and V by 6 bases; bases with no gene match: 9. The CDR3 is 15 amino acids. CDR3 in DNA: TGCAGCGTCGGGGGGACAGGGAAAATCCAAGAGACCCAGTACTTC. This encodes CSVGGTGKIQETQYF.

The CDR3 sequence is CASSHDGQGAFGFF. The CDR3 DNA is TGTGCCAGCAGCCACGACGGACAGGGGGCATTCGGTTTCTTT. V usage is TRBV14 and J usage is TRBJ1-1, with 11 bases identical to TRBD1. Germline V CDR1 and CDR2: SGHDN, FVKESK. Germline trimming cut 3 bases from V and 13 bases from J; bases unmatched to any gene: 10. The CDR3 extends over 14 amino acids.

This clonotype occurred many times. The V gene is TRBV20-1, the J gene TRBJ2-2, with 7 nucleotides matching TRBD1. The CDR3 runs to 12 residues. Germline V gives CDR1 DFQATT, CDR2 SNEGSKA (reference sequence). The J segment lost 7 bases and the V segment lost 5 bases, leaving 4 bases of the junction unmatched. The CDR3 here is CSARQGGGELFF. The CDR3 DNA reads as TGCAGTGCTCGACAGGGCGGCGGGGAGCTGTTTTTT.

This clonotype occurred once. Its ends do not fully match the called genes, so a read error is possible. CDR3 nucleotides: TGCAGTGCTAGAGATGAACAGGTGGGCTATGGCTACACCTTT. Protein product: CSARDEQVGYGYTF. The gene calls are TRBV20-1 and TRBJ1-2; D is perhaps TRBD1 (5 bases). The CDR3 loop spans 14 amino acids. Germline-derived CDR1 and CDR2 are DFQATT and SNEGSKA (reference sequence).

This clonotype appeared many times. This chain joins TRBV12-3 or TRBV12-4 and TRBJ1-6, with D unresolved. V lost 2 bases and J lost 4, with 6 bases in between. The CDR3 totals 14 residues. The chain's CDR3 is CASSLKGYNSPLHF. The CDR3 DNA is TGTGCCAGCAGTTTAAAGGGATATAATTCACCCCTCCACTTT.

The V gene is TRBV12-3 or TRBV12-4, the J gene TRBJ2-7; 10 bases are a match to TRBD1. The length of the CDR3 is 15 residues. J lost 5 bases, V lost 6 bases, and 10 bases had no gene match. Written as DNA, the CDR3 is TGTGCCAGCAGACCTCCGGGACAGGGGTTCCACGAGCAGTACTTC. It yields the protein CASRPPGQGFHEQYF.

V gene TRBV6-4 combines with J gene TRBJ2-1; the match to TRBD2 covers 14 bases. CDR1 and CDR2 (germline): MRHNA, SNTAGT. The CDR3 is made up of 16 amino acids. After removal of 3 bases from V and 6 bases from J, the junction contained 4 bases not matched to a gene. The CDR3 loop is CASSDTGTSGSNEQFF. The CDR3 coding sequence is TGTGCCAGCAGTGATACCGGGACTAGCGGGAGCAATGAGCAGTTCTTC.

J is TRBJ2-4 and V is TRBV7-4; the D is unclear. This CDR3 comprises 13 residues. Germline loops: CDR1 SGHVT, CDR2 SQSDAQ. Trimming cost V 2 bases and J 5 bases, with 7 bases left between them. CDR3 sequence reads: CASSLMRQNIQYF. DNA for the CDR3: TGTGCCAGCAGCTTAATGCGACAAAACATTCAGTACTTC.

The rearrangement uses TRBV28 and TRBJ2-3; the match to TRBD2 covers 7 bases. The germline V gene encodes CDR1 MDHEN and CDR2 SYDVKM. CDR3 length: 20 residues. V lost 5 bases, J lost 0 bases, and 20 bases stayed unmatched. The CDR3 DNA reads TGTGCCAGCAGTCCTATTACCCAACGCTCGGGAGGCTTTAGCACAGATACGCAGTATTTT. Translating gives CASSPITQRSGGFSTDTQYF.

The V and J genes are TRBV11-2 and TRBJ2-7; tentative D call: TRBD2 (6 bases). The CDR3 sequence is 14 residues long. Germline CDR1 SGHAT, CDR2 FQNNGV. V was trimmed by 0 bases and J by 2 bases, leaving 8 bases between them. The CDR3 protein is CASSLEGGTYEQYF. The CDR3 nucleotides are TGTGCCAGCAGCTTAGAGGGCGGGACCTACGAGCAGTACTTC. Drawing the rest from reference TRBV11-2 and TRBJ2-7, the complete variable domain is EAGVAQSPRYKIIEKRQSVAFWCNPISGHATLYWYQQILGQGPKLLIQFQNNGVVDDSQLPKDRFSAERLKGVDSTLKIQPAKLEDSAVYLCASSLEGGTYEQYFGPGTRLTVT.

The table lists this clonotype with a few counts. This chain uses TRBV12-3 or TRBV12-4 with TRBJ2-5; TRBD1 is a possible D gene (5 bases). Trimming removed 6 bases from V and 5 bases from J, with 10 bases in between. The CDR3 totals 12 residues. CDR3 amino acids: CASSPKGETQYF. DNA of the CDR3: TGTGCCAGCAGCCCTAAGGGGGAGACCCAGTACTTC.

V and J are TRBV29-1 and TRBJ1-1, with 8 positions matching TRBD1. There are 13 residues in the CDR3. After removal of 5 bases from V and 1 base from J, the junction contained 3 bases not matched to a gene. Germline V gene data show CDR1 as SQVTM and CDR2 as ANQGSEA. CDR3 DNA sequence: TGCAGCGTTTTCGGACAGGGGAACACTGAAGCTTTCTTT. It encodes CSVFGQGNTEAFF.

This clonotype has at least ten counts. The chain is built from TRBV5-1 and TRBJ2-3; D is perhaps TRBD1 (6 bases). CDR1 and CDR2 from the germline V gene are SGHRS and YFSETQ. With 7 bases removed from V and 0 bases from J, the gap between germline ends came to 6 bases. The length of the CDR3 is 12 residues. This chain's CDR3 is CASGQSTDTQYF. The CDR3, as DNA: TGCGCCAGCGGACAGAGCACAGATACGCAGTATTTT. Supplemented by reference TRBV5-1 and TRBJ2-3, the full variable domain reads KAGVTQTPRYLIKTRGQQVTLSCSPISGHRSVSWYQQTPGQGLQFLFEYFSETQRNKGNFPGRFSGRQFSNSRSEMNVSTLELGDSALYLCASGQSTDTQYFGPGTRLTVL.

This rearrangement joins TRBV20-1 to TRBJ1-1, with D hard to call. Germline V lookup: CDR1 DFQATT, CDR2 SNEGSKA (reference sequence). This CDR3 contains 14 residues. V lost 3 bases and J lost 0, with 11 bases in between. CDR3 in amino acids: CSARRFRLNTEAFF. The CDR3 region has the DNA TGCAGTGCTAGGAGGTTCAGGCTGAACACTGAAGCTTTCTTT.

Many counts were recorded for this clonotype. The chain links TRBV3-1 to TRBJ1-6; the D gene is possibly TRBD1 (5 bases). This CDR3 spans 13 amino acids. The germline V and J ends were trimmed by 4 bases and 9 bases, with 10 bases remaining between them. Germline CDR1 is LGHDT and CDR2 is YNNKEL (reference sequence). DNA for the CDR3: TGTGCCAGCAGCCCTCAGGGAATTTCACCCCTCCACTTT. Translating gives CASSPQGISPLHF.

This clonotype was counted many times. CDR3 residues: CSARFRQGGAFF. CDR3 in DNA: TGCAGTGCTAGATTTCGACAGGGAGGCGCTTTCTTT. V and J are TRBV20-1 and TRBJ1-1, with 7 bases that match TRBD1. This CDR3 has 12 amino acids. V was pared by 2 bases and J by 11 bases, with 8 bases of the junction left unmatched. The germline CDR1 and CDR2 sequences are DFQATT and SNEGSKA (reference sequence).